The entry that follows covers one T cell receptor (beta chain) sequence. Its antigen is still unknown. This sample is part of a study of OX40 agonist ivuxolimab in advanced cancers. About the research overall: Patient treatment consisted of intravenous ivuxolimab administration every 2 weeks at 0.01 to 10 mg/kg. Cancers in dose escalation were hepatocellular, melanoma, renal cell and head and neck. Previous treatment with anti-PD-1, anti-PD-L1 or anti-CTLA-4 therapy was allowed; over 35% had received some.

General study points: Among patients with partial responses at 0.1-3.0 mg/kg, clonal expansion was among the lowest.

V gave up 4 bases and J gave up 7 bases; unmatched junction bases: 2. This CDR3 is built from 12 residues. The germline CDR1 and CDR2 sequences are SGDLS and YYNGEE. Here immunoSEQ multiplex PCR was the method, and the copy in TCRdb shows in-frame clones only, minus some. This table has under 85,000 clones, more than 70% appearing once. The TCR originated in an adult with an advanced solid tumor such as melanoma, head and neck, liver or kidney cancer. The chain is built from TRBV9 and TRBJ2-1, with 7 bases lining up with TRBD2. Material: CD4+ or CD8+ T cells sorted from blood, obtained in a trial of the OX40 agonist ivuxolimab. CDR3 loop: CASSTGGNEQFF. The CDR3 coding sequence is TGTGCCAGCAGCACCGGGGGGAATGAGCAGTTCTTC.